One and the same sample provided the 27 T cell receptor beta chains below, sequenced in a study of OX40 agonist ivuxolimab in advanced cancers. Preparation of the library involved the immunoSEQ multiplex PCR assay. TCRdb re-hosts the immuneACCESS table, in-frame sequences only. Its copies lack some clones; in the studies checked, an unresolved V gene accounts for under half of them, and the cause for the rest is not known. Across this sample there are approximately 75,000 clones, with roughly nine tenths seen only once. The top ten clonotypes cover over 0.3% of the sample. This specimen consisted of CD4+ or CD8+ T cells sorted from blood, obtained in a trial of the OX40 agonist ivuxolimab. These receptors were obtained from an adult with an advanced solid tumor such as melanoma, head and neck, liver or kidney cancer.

The CDR3 DNA follows: TGTGCCTGGAGCGGCAGTAGGGGAGGGGAGCAGTACTTC. Translating it yields CAWSGSRGGEQYF. The chain has TRBV30 and TRBJ2-7; 7 positions match TRBD2. CDR1 is GTSNPN and CDR2 is SVGIG in the germline V gene (reference sequence). The CDR3 spans 13 residues. After removal of 3 bases from V and 7 bases from J, the junction contained 9 bases not matched to a gene.

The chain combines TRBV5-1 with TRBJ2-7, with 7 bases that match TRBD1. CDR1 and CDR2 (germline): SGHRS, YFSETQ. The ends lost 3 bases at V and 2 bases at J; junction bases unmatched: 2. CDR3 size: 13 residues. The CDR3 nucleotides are TGCGCCAGCAGCTGGGACAGCACCTACGAGCAGTACTTC. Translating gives CASSWDSTYEQYF.

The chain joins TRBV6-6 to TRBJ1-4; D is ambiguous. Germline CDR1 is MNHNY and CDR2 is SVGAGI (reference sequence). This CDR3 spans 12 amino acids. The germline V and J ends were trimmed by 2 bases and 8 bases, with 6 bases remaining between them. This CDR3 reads CASSYSQEKLFF. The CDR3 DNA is TGTGCCAGCAGTTACAGTCAGGAAAAACTGTTTTTT.

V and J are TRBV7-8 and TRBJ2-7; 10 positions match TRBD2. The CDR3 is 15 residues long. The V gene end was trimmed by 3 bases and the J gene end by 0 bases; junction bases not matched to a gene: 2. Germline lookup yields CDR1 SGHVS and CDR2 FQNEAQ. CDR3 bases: TGTGCCAGCAGCTTTGCTAGCGGGGGCTCCTACGAGCAGTACTTC. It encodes CASSFASGGSYEQYF. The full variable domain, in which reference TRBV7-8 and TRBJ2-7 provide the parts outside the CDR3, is GAGVSQSPRYKVAKRGQDVALRCDPISGHVSLFWYQQALGQGPEFLTYFQNEAQLDKSGLPSDRFFAERPEGSVSTLKIQRTQQEDSAVYLCASSFASGGSYEQYFGPGTRLTVT.

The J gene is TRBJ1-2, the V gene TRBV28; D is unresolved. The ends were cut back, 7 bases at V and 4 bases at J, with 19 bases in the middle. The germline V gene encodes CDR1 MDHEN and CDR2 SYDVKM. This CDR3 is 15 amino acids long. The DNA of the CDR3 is TGTGCCAGCATCACAACCACCCAGAGACCCTATGGCTACACCTTC. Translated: CASITTTQRPYGYTF.

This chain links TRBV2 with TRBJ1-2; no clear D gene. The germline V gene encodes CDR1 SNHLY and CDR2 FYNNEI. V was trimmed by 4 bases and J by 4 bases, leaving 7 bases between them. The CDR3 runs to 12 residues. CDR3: CASSAPGYGYTF. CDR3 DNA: TGTGCCAGCAGTGCTCCGGGCTATGGCTACACCTTC.

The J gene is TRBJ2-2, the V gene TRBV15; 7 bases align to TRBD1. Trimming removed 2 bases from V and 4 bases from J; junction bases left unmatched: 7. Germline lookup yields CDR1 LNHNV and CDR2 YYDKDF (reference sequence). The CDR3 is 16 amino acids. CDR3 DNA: TGTGCCACCAGCAGAACAGGGGACCCCTCCACCGGGGAGCTGTTTTTT. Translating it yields CATSRTGDPSTGELFF.

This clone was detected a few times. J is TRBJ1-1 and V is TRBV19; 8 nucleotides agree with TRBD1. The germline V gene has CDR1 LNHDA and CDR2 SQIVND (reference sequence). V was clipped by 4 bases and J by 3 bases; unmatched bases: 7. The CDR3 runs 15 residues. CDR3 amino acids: CASSTGQGVYTEAFF. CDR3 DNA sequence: TGTGCCAGTAGTACCGGACAGGGTGTGTACACTGAAGCTTTCTTT.

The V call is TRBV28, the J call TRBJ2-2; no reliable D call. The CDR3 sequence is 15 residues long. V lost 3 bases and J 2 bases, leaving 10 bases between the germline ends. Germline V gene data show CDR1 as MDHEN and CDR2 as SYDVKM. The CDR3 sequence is CASSLLRLNTGELFF. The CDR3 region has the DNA TGTGCCAGCAGTTTGTTAAGGTTAAACACCGGGGAGCTGTTTTTT.

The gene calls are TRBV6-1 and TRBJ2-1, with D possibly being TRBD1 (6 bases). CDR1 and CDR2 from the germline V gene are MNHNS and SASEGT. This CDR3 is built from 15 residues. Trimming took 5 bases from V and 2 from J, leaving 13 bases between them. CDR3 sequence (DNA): TGTGCCAGCAGTCGACAGGTCGCCCCCTACAATGAGCAGTTCTTC. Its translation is CASSRQVAPYNEQFF.

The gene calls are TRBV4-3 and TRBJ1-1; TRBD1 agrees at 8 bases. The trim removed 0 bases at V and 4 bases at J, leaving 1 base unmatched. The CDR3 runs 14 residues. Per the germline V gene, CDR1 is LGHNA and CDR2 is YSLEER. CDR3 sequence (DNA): TGCGCCAGCAGCCAAGATACAGGGGGCACTGAAGCTTTCTTT. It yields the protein CASSQDTGGTEAFF.

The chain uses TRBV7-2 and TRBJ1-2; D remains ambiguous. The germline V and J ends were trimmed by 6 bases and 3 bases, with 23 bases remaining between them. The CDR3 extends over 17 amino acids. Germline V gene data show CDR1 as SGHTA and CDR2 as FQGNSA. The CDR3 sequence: CASSESSFRSVDYGYTF. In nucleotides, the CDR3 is TGTGCCAGCAGTGAATCTTCGTTTCGGAGCGTCGACTATGGCTACACCTTC.

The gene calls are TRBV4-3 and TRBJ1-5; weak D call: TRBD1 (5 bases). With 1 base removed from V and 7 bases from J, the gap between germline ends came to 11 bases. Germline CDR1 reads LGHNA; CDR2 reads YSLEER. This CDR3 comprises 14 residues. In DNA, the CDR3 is TGCGCCAGCAGCCAAGTGACCAAGGGGCAGCCCCAGCATTTT. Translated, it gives CASSQVTKGQPQHF.

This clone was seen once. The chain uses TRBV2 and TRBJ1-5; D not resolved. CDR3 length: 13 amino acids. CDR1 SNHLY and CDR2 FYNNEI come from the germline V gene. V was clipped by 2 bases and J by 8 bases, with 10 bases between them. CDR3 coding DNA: TGTGCCAGCAGTGAATATAGAGCTGAGCCCCAGCATTTT. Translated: CASSEYRAEPQHF. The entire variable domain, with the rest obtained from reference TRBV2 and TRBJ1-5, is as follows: EPEVTQTPSHQVTQMGQEVILRCVPISNHLYFYWYRQILGQKVEFLVSFYNNEISEKSEIFDDQFSVERPDGSNFTLKIRSTKLEDSAMYFCASSEYRAEPQHFGDGTRLSIL.

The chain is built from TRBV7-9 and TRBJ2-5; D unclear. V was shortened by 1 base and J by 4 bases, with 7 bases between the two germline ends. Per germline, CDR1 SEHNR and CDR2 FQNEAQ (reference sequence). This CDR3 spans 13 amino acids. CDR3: CASSLDALETQYF. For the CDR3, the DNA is TGTGCCAGCAGCTTAGACGCTTTAGAGACCCAGTACTTC.

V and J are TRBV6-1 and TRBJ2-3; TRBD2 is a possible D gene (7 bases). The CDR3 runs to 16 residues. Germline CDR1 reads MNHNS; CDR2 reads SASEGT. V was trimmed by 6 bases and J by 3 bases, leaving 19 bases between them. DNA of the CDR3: TGTGCCAGCAGCGAATCGGGGGGCGGCTCTACAGATACGCAGTATTTT. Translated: CASSESGGGSTDTQYF.

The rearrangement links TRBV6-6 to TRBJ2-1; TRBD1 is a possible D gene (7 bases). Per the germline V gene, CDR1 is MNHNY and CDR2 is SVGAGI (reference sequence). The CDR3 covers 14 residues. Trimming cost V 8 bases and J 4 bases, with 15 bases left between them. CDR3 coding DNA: TGTGCCAGCGGGGGGACAGTGATATACAATGAGCAGTTCTTC. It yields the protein CASGGTVIYNEQFF.

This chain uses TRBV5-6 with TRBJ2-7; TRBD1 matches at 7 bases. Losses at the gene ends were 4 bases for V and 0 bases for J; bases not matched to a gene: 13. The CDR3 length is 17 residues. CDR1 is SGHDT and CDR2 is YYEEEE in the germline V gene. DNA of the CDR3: TGTGCCAGCAGCCCAGGACAGGCCCTATGGGGCTCCTACGAGCAGTACTTC. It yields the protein CASSPGQALWGSYEQYF.

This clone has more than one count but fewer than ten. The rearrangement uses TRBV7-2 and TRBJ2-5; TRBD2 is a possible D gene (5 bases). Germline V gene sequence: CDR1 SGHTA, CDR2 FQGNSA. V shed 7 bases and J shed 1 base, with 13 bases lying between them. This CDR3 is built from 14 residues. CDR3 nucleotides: TGTGCCAGCACCGCCGTCGGGATCCAAGAGACCCAGTACTTC. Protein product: CASTAVGIQETQYF. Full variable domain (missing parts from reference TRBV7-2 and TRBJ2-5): GAGVSQSPSNKVTEKGKDVELRCDPISGHTALYWYRQSLGQGLEFLIYFQGNSAPDKSGLPSDRFSAERTGGSVSTLTIQRTQQEDSAVYLCASTAVGIQETQYFGPGTRLLVL.

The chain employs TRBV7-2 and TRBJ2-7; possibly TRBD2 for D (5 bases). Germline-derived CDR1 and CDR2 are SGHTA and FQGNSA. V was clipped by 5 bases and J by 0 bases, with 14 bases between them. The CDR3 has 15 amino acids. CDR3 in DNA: TGTGCCAGCAGCCTTAGCGCCATAGCCTCCTACGAGCAGTACTTC. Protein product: CASSLSAIASYEQYF.

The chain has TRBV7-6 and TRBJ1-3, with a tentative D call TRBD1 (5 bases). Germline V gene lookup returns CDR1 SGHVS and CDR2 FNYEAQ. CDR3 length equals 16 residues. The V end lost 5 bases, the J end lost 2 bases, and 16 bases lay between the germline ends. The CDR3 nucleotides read TGTGCCAGCAGCCCCCAGGGTCCCAACCCTGGAAACACCATATATTTT. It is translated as CASSPQGPNPGNTIYF. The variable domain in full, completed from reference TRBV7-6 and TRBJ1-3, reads GAGVSQSPRYKVTKRGQDVALRCDPISGHVSLYWYRQALGQGPEFLTYFNYEAQQDKSGLPNDRFSAERPEGSISTLTIQRTEQRDSAMYRCASSPQGPNPGNTIYFGEGSWLTVV.

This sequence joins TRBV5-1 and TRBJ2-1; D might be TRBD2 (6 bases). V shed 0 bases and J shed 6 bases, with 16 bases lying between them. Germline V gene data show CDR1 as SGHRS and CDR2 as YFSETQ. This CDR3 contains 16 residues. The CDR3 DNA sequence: TGCGCCAGCAGCTTGGGGTCCGGGGGTCCTAGCAATGAGCAGTTCTTC. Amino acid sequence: CASSLGSGGPSNEQFF. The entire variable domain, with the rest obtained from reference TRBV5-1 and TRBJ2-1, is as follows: KAGVTQTPRYLIKTRGQQVTLSCSPISGHRSVSWYQQTPGQGLQFLFEYFSETQRNKGNFPGRFSGRQFSNSRSEMNVSTLELGDSALYLCASSLGSGGPSNEQFFGPGTRLTVL.

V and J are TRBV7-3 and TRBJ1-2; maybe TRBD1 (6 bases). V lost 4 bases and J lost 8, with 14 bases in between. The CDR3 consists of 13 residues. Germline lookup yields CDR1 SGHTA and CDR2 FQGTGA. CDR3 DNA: TGTGCCAGCAGCTGGCAACAGGGCTGGGGCTACACCTTC. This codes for CASSWQQGWGYTF.

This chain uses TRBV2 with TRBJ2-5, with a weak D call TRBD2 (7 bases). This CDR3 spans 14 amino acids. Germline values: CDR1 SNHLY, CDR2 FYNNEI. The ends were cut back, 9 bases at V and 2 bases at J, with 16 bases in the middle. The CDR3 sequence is CASQGTIPQETQYF. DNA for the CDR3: TGTGCCAGTCAGGGGACTATACCACAAGAGACCCAGTACTTC.

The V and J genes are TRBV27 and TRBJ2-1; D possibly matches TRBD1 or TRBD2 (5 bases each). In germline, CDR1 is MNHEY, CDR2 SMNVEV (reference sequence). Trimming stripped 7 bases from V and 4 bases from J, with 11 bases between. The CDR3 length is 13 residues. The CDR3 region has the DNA TGTGCCAGCAACGGGGACCTATACAATGAGCAGTTCTTC. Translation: CASNGDLYNEQFF.

The CDR3 reads CASSLSGANTGELFF. CDR3 bases: TGTGCCAGCTCACTCAGCGGGGCCAACACCGGGGAGCTGTTTTTT. The genes are TRBV18 and TRBJ2-2, with 7 bases that match TRBD2. The ends lost 4 bases at V and 2 bases at J; junction bases unmatched: 4. CDR1 is KGHSH and CDR2 is LQKENI in the germline V gene. The CDR3 contains 15 residues.

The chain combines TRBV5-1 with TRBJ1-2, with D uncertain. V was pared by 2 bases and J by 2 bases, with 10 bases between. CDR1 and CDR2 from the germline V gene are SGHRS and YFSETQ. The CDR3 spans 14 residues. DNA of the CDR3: TGCGCCAGCAGCTTTGAAACGCCCAACTATGGCTACACCTTC. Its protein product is CASSFETPNYGYTF.